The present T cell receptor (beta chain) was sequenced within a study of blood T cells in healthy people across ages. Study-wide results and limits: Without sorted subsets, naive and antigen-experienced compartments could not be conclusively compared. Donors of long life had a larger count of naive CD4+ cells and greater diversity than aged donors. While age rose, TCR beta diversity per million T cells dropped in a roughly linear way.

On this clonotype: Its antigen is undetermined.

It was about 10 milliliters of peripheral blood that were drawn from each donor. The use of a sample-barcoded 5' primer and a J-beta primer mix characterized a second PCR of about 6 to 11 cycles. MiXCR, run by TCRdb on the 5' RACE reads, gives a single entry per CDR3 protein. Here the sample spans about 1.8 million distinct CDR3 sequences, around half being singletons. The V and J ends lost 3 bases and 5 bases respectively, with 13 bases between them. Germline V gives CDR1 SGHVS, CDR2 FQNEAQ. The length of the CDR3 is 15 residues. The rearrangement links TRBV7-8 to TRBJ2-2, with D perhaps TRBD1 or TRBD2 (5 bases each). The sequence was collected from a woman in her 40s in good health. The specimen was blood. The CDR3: CASSLRAGWTGELFF. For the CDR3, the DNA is TGTGCCAGCAGCTTGAGGGCAGGGTGGACCGGGGAGCTGTTTTTT.